One sample yielded the 12 T cell receptor beta chains listed below, sequenced in a study of T cell changes during pregnancy in multiple sclerosis. Some clones are missing from TCRdb's copy, which holds only in-frame ones; the method was immunoSEQ multiplex PCR. The data show about 48,000 clones, around 92% seen once. The sequencing here drew on CD4+ T cells from peripheral blood mononuclear cells, taken in the second trimester of pregnancy. The receptors originated from a female donor in good health, enrolled as a control in a pregnancy study.

Here the CDR3 reads CASSQEGGSNTDTQYF. CDR3 sequence (DNA): TGTGCCAGCAGCCAAGAAGGCGGGAGTAACACAGATACGCAGTATTTT. This chain uses TRBV4-2 with TRBJ2-3, with TRBD2 matching over 7 bases. CDR1 and CDR2 (germline): LGHNA, YNFKEQ. The length of the CDR3 is 16 residues. The V segment lost 0 bases and the J segment 2 bases; nucleotides outside the gene matches: 5.

CDR3 bases: TGTGCCAGTAGGTCGACAGGGGTTGGCAATCAGCCCCAGCATTTT. Its protein product is CASRSTGVGNQPQHF. The V and J genes are TRBV19 and TRBJ1-5, with 8 bases matching TRBD1. Unmatched junction bases numbered 6, after V lost 6 bases and J lost 2 bases. From germline, CDR1 is LNHDA and CDR2 SQIVND (reference sequence). This CDR3 is built from 15 residues.

This clone turned up a few times. The genes are TRBV19 and TRBJ1-5, with a tentative D call TRBD1 (6 bases). V was cut by 6 bases and J by 6 bases, with 9 bases left in between. The CDR3 contains 12 residues. Germline V lookup: CDR1 LNHDA, CDR2 SQIVND (reference sequence). CDR3 amino acids: CASRGARQPQHF. The CDR3, as DNA: TGTGCCAGTAGGGGGGCACGTCAGCCCCAGCATTTT.

The chain links TRBV7-9 to TRBJ2-3, with 7 bases fitting TRBD2. The CDR3 consists of 17 residues. CDR1 SEHNR and CDR2 FQNEAQ come from the germline V gene (reference sequence). Trimming removed 2 bases from V and 6 bases from J; junction bases left unmatched: 14. DNA for the CDR3: TGTGCCAGCAGCTTAATGGCGACAGCGGGACCCTACGATACGCAGTATTTT. Amino acids: CASSLMATAGPYDTQYF.

CDR3 residues: CASSIVGDNQPQHF. CDR3 DNA sequence: TGTGCCAGTAGTATAGTCGGGGATAATCAGCCCCAGCATTTT. This chain connects TRBV19 to TRBJ1-5; D uncertain. The germline V and J ends were trimmed by 1 base and 4 bases, with 8 bases remaining between them. This CDR3 has 14 residues. The germline CDR1 and CDR2 sequences are LNHDA and SQIVND (reference sequence).

The chain links TRBV27 to TRBJ1-2, with 9 bases aligning to TRBD1. Germline values: CDR1 MNHEY, CDR2 SMNVEV (reference sequence). Unmatched junction bases numbered 6, after V lost 6 bases and J lost 7 bases. There are 13 residues in the CDR3. The CDR3 DNA reads as TGTGCCAGCAGCCTGGGGACAGGGATTGGCTACACCTTC. It is translated as CASSLGTGIGYTF.

In its sample, this clone was seen a few times. The CDR3 spells CASSLESGLYEQYF. In DNA, the CDR3 is TGTGCCAGCAGCTTAGAGTCAGGGCTCTACGAGCAGTACTTC. V gene TRBV11-2 combines with J gene TRBJ2-7, with D possibly TRBD1 on 5 matching bases. Germline CDR1 SGHAT, CDR2 FQNNGV. This CDR3 is 14 amino acids long. The V end lost 0 bases, the J end lost 3 bases, and 9 bases lay between the germline ends.

This clone has just one count. The V and J genes are TRBV28 and TRBJ1-1; D may be TRBD1 (6 bases). CDR3 size: 17 residues. Germline V lookup: CDR1 MDHEN, CDR2 SYDVKM. Trimming took 5 bases from V and 4 from J, leaving 23 bases between them. CDR3 in DNA: TGTGCCAGCAGTCCGGGGGGCGCATCTTTCGCCGGCACTGAAGCTTTCTTT. Protein product: CASSPGGASFAGTEAFF.

This chain uses TRBV2 with TRBJ2-1; D perhaps matches TRBD2 (5 bases). The V end lost 2 bases, the J end lost 12 bases, and 14 bases lay between the germline ends. The CDR3 is 13 residues long. CDR1 and CDR2 (germline): SNHLY, FYNNEI. The CDR3 region has the DNA TGTGCCAGCAGTGAAACCCTAGCAGGCGGGCAGTTCTTC. As protein: CASSETLAGGQFF.

This chain uses TRBV6-1 with TRBJ2-1; D might be TRBD1 (6 bases). V was trimmed by 6 bases and J by 5 bases, leaving 14 bases between them. Germline-derived CDR1 and CDR2 are MNHNS and SASEGT. The CDR3 consists of 14 residues. DNA of the CDR3: TGTGCCAGCAGCCAACTGGGACACAACAATGAGCAGTTCTTC. Translating it yields CASSQLGHNNEQFF.

This chain uses TRBV10-3 with TRBJ1-2; TRBD1 aligns across 10 bases. The V gene end was trimmed by 11 bases and the J gene end by 5 bases; junction bases not matched to a gene: 8. The germline gives CDR1 ENHRY, CDR2 SYGVKD. This CDR3 has 13 residues. The CDR3 sequence: CASGQGISYGYTF. CDR3 in DNA: TGTGCCTCGGGACAGGGGATTTCTTATGGCTACACCTTC.

This chain joins TRBV2 and TRBJ2-5, with 14 bases fitting TRBD2. V was clipped by 5 bases and J by 5 bases; unmatched bases: 7. The CDR3 sequence is 16 residues long. The germline V gene has CDR1 SNHLY and CDR2 FYNNEI. CDR3 in amino acids: CASSQTSGGAGETQYF. The CDR3 DNA reads as TGTGCCAGCAGTCAGACTAGCGGGGGGGCCGGTGAGACCCAGTACTTC.